This TCR beta chain comes out of a study of PD-1 blockade in classical Hodgkin lymphoma. Findings and caveats of the study: Significant TCR diversity gains by C4D1 occurred in CD4+ but not CD8+ cells. The study found complete responders had baseline diversity similar to newly diagnosed patients.

Relapse was seen in all patients after autologous stem cell transplantation, and brentuximab vedotin exposure was variable. The length of the CDR3 is 14 residues. Germline loops: CDR1 LNHDA, CDR2 SQIVND (reference sequence). The germline V and J ends were trimmed by 9 bases and 4 bases, with 18 bases remaining between them. Sequenced by immunoSEQ multiplex PCR; TCRdb stores in-frame clones only, minus some. The sample lists about 11,000 clones, around 74% occurring once. As regards this clone: The antigen remains unidentified.

The receptor was derived from a human donor with classical Hodgkin lymphoma. The sequenced sample was peripheral blood mononuclear cells (PBMCs), obtained at baseline. The chain has TRBV19 and TRBJ1-1, with D perhaps TRBD1 (6 bases). The CDR3 protein is CASAKQGRGTEAFF. The CDR3 bases are TGTGCCAGCGCGAAACAGGGCCGGGGCACTGAAGCTTTCTTT.